Below, 24 T cell receptor beta chains from the same sample are listed, as sequenced in a study of regulatory T cells in long-lasting Graves disease. According to the study, TCR beta libraries were built with iRepertoire HTBI primers and CDR3-region Arm-PCR. MiXCR was run by TCRdb on the multiplex PCR reads, yielding one entry per CDR3 protein. The table includes approximately 390,000 distinct CDR3 sequences, under 20% detected once. The time point here: newly diagnosed GD, antithyroid drugs for less than 3 months. The TCR library was prepared using RNA isolated from PBMCs. These data were also filed under a second study, of T cells in Graves' hyperthyroidism and ophthalmopathy.

Sequencing used peripheral blood mononuclear cells (PBMCs), obtained at new diagnosis, from a patient treated with antithyroid drugs. Source of these receptors: a woman aged 18-29 years with Graves disease.

This clonotype was seen once. It may be a read error: a sequence one base away is much more abundant. The CDR3 DNA reads TGTGCCAGCAGCTACAACTTTCGGGGAGGCGAGCAGTCCTTC. It is translated as CASSYNFRGGEQSF. The chain has TRBV5-5 and TRBJ1-2; unclear D gene. This CDR3 contains 14 residues. Germline CDR1 reads SGHKS; CDR2 reads YYEKEE (reference sequence).

This clonotype was seen repeatedly, ten times or more. V gene TRBV12-3 or TRBV12-4 combines with J gene TRBJ1-5; no clear D. V lost 6 bases and J lost 3, with 12 bases in between. This CDR3 has 14 amino acids. The CDR3 region has the DNA TGTGCCAGCAGCCGGGCAGAAATCAATCAGCCCCAGCATTTT. Translating it yields CASSRAEINQPQHF.

This clonotype was observed at least ten times. The genes are TRBV6-1 and TRBJ2-5; D is unresolved. V shed 5 bases and J shed 5 bases, with 12 bases lying between them. The germline V gene has CDR1 MNHNS and CDR2 SASEGT. The CDR3 is 13 residues long. CDR3 bases: TGTGCCAGCAGTACTCAAGCTGGGGAGACCCAGTACTTC. This codes for CASSTQAGETQYF.

This clonotype showed up many times. This chain uses TRBV3-1 with TRBJ1-2; D unresolved. The CDR3 is made up of 15 amino acids. V dropped 0 bases and J dropped 4 bases, with 12 bases sitting between them. Germline-derived CDR1 and CDR2 are LGHDT and YNNKEL (reference sequence). This CDR3 is CASSQDREQPYGYTF. The CDR3 nucleotides are TGTGCCAGCAGCCAAGATCGGGAACAGCCCTATGGCTACACCTTC.

This clonotype was seen many times. V and J are TRBV11-2 and TRBJ1-1; 8 bases are a match to TRBD1. Unmatched junction bases numbered 7, after V lost 0 bases and J lost 4 bases. This CDR3 is built from 16 residues. Germline V gene data show CDR1 as SGHAT and CDR2 as FQNNGV. CDR3 sequence: CASSLEVRTGFTEAFF. CDR3 coding DNA: TGTGCCAGCAGCTTAGAGGTTCGGACAGGGTTCACTGAAGCTTTCTTT.

Concerning this clonotype itself: The likely explanation is a read error, given a far larger clone one base away. The V call is TRBV6-2 or TRBV6-3, the J call TRBJ1-1; 10 bases map to TRBD1. With V trimmed by 6 bases and J by 4 bases, 2 bases remained unmatched. Germline V gene lookup returns CDR1 MNHEY and CDR2 SVGEGT. This CDR3 is built from 13 residues. CDR3 nucleotides: TGTGCCAGCAGATGGACAGGGGGCACTGAAGCTTTCTTT. Protein product: CASRWTGGTEAFF.

Ten or more counts support this clonotype. V is TRBV9 and J is TRBJ1-6; D is undetermined. From germline, CDR1 is SGDLS and CDR2 YYNGEE. V dropped 0 bases and J dropped 9 bases, with 10 bases sitting between them. The CDR3 contains 14 residues. This CDR3 is CASSVGTQGSPLHF. CDR3 nucleotide sequence: TGTGCCAGCAGCGTAGGAACCCAAGGTTCACCCCTCCACTTT.

The chain combines TRBV5-6 with TRBJ1-5; D is unresolved. Trimming cost V 2 bases and J 6 bases, with 12 bases left between them. CDR1 and CDR2 from the germline V gene are SGHDT and YYEEEE. CDR3 length equals 14 residues. The CDR3 here is CASSFSGIGQPQHF. Written as DNA, the CDR3 is TGTGCCAGCAGCTTCTCGGGGATCGGTCAGCCCCAGCATTTT.

This clonotype was seen only a few times. The chain carries TRBV28 and TRBJ1-6, with TRBD1 identical over 8 bases. The CDR3 is 14 amino acids. Germline V gives CDR1 MDHEN, CDR2 SYDVKM. With 6 bases clipped from V and 7 bases from J, the junction kept 5 bases outside the gene matches. The CDR3 loop reads CASRSDRDNSPLHF. CDR3 bases: TGTGCCAGCAGGTCGGACAGGGACAATTCACCCCTCCACTTT.

This clonotype showed up just a few times. V gene TRBV6-2 or TRBV6-3 combines with J gene TRBJ2-2; the D is unclear. The V end was cut by 4 bases, the J end by 6 bases, with 6 bases between. Germline CDR1 and CDR2: MNHEY and SVGEGT. The CDR3 contains 12 residues. The CDR3 protein is CASSSAPGELFF. The CDR3 DNA reads as TGTGCCAGCAGTTCCGCCCCCGGGGAGCTGTTTTTT.

V and J are TRBV30 and TRBJ1-6, with 9 bases matching TRBD1. This CDR3 comprises 15 residues. Unmatched junction bases numbered 10, after V lost 3 bases and J lost 10 bases. The germline gives CDR1 GTSNPN, CDR2 SVGIG (reference sequence). The CDR3 here is CAWRPPGQGVSPLHF. The CDR3 DNA sequence: TGTGCCTGGAGACCTCCGGGACAGGGTGTATCACCCCTCCACTTT.

This clonotype showed up just a few times. The chain uses TRBV11-2 and TRBJ2-7, with 7 bases lining up with TRBD1. CDR1 and CDR2 (germline): SGHAT, FQNNGV. The V and J ends lost 0 bases and 2 bases, in that order; junction bases with no gene match: 1. The CDR3 is 14 amino acids. The CDR3, as DNA: TGTGCCAGCAGCTTAGAACAGGGGCCCTACGAGCAGTACTTC. Translation: CASSLEQGPYEQYF.

This clonotype was seen more than once but under ten times. This chain joins TRBV14 and TRBJ1-1; a weak D match, TRBD1 (6 bases). Per the germline V gene, CDR1 is SGHDN and CDR2 is FVKESK. CDR3 length equals 17 residues. The ends were cut back, 3 bases at V and 4 bases at J, with 21 bases in the middle. The CDR3 is CASSHFFGATGRTEAFF. The CDR3 DNA reads as TGTGCCAGCAGCCACTTTTTTGGTGCGACAGGACGCACTGAAGCTTTCTTT. The variable domain in full, with the rest retrieved from reference TRBV14 and TRBJ1-1, is EAGVTQFPSHSVIEKGQTVTLRCDPISGHDNLYWYRRVMGKEIKFLLHFVKESKQDESGMPNNRFLAERTGGTYSTLKVQPAELEDSGVYFCASSHFFGATGRTEAFFGQGTRLTVV.

This clonotype appeared many times. The chain employs TRBV11-3 and TRBJ2-2; D not certain. Trimming removed 1 base at V and 2 bases at J, with 5 bases between. Germline CDR1 reads SGHNT; CDR2 reads YENEEA. This CDR3 region has 14 residues. The CDR3 region has the DNA TGTGCCAGCAGCTTAGCGGTAAACACCGGGGAGCTGTTTTTT. It is translated as CASSLAVNTGELFF.

The sample holds a few counts of this clonotype. The chain joins TRBV29-1 to TRBJ1-1; weak D call: TRBD1 (5 bases). This CDR3 has 13 residues. V lost 2 bases and J lost 2, with 9 bases in between. Germline CDR1 reads SQVTM; CDR2 reads ANQGSEA. CDR3 sequence reads: CSVESGVNTEAFF. The CDR3 nucleotides read TGCAGCGTTGAATCGGGGGTAAACACTGAAGCTTTCTTT.

The CDR3 loop reads CASSLLGTSGATDTQYF. CDR3 DNA sequence: TGTGCCAGCAGTCTCCTGGGGACTAGCGGGGCCACAGATACGCAGTATTTT. This chain links TRBV2 with TRBJ2-3; TRBD2 matches at 13 bases. The V gene end was trimmed by 5 bases and the J gene end by 2 bases; junction bases not matched to a gene: 7. Germline V gene lookup returns CDR1 SNHLY and CDR2 FYNNEI. The CDR3 loop spans 17 amino acids.

This clonotype occurred many times. The chain is built from TRBV7-9 and TRBJ1-1; no firm D call. The germline CDR1 and CDR2 sequences are SEHNR and FQNEAQ (reference sequence). The V end was cut by 3 bases, the J end by 3 bases, with 14 bases between. The CDR3 is made up of 15 amino acids. The CDR3 loop is CASSLEGLKDTEAFF. The CDR3 DNA is TGTGCCAGCAGCTTGGAAGGGTTGAAGGACACTGAAGCTTTCTTT.

The chain couples TRBV11-2 to TRBJ1-5; D might be TRBD1 (5 bases). The CDR3 extends over 11 amino acids. CDR1 SGHAT and CDR2 FQNNGV come from the germline V gene. V lost 6 bases, J lost 11 bases, and 11 bases lay in between. As DNA, the CDR3 is TGTGCCAGCAGTCCCGGGACGGCCCAGCATTTT. It codes for CASSPGTAQHF.

The V and J genes are TRBV6-2 or TRBV6-3 and TRBJ1-1; D is possibly TRBD1 (6 bases). CDR1 and CDR2 (germline): MNHEY, SVGEGT. The CDR3 is made up of 15 amino acids. Deletions cut 2 bases from V and 2 bases from J, with 12 bases between. The CDR3 loop reads CASSYTGTPNTEAFF. The CDR3 nucleotides are TGTGCCAGCAGTTACACCGGGACACCTAACACTGAAGCTTTCTTT.

This clonotype showed up many times. V and J are TRBV20-1 and TRBJ2-1, with 14 bases matching TRBD2. The CDR3 sequence is 17 residues long. Trimming removed 6 bases from V and 0 bases from J; junction bases left unmatched: 7. Per the germline V gene, CDR1 is DFQATT and CDR2 is SNEGSKA (reference sequence). CDR3: CSAHGTSGGVSYNEQFF. DNA of the CDR3: TGCAGTGCGCATGGGACTAGCGGGGGCGTCTCCTACAATGAGCAGTTCTTC.

This clonotype was counted ten times or more. This chain joins TRBV28 and TRBJ1-4, with 9 bases aligning to TRBD1. This CDR3 is 16 amino acids long. Trimming removed 6 bases from V and 3 bases from J; junction bases left unmatched: 8. Per the germline V gene, CDR1 is MDHEN and CDR2 is SYDVKM. The CDR3: CASSSGTGYANEKLFF. The CDR3 DNA sequence: TGTGCCAGCAGCTCCGGGACAGGGTACGCTAATGAAAAACTGTTTTTT.

This chain joins TRBV2 and TRBJ1-3, with D perhaps matching TRBD1 (5 bases). Trimming shortened V by 2 bases and J by 1 base, and 6 bases separated the two germline ends. Germline V gene sequence: CDR1 SNHLY, CDR2 FYNNEI. CDR3 length equals 14 residues. The CDR3 DNA is TGTGCCAGCAGTGAATCAGGGTCTGGAAACACCATATATTTT. Residues: CASSESGSGNTIYF.

This clonotype was observed a few times. A junction end diverges from the germline sequence, so it may reflect a read error. The gene calls are TRBV2 and TRBJ1-5; 7 bases line up with TRBD1. The V gene's germline CDR1 is SNHLY and CDR2 FYNNEI. CDR3 length equals 16 residues. The CDR3 region is CASSRVLQGRNQPQQF. The CDR3 DNA is TGTGCCAGCAGCAGAGTCCTACAGGGGCGCAATCAGCCCCAGCAATTT.

This chain uses TRBV4-1 with TRBJ2-1; 16 positions agree with TRBD2. This CDR3 spans 21 amino acids. Trimming took 3 bases from V and 4 from J; bases not matched to a gene: 15. Germline CDR1 and CDR2: MGHRA and YSYEKL. The CDR3 sequence: CASSHPSGLAGGPRGYNEQFF. For the CDR3, the DNA is TGCGCCAGCAGCCACCCTTCGGGACTAGCGGGGGGGCCGAGAGGGTACAATGAGCAGTTCTTC.